Listed here are 21 T cell receptor beta chains from one sample, sequenced in a study of cytotoxic CD8 clonotypes in ibrutinib-treated CLL. The table came from immunoSEQ multiplex PCR; TCRdb's copy has only in-frame clones and leaves some out. The sample carries about 45,000 clones, just over 65% recorded once. The material sequenced was PBMCs, taken after 24 months of ibrutinib treatment. These receptors all come from a human donor with chronic lymphocytic leukemia.

This clone was seen only a few times. V and J are TRBV27 and TRBJ2-3; D call uncertain. With 1 base removed from V and 3 bases from J, the gap between germline ends came to 8 bases. CDR3 length: 14 residues. Germline CDR1 MNHEY, CDR2 SMNVEV (reference sequence). CDR3 region: CASSLWVGTDTQYF. In DNA, the CDR3 is TGTGCCAGCAGTTTATGGGTGGGGACAGATACGCAGTATTTT.

The CDR3 region is CASSLAGLSYNSPLHF. The CDR3 nucleotides are TGTGCCAGCAGCTTGGCGGGGTTGTCCTATAATTCACCCCTCCACTTT. V is TRBV5-8 and J is TRBJ1-6; D is uncertain. CDR3 length: 16 residues. The V and J ends lost 0 bases and 1 base respectively, with 8 bases between them. Germline V gene sequence: CDR1 SGHTS, CDR2 YDEGEE.

The chain couples TRBV5-1 to TRBJ2-5; the D call may be TRBD1 or TRBD2 (6 bases each). Trimming pared 0 bases from V and 5 bases from J, leaving 14 bases between. There are 15 residues in the CDR3. Germline V lookup: CDR1 SGHRS, CDR2 YFSETQ. The CDR3 DNA is TGCGCCAGCAGCTTGGATTGGGGGGCAGGGGAGACCCAGTACTTC. As protein: CASSLDWGAGETQYF. Full variable domain (remainder filled in from reference TRBV5-1 and TRBJ2-5): KAGVTQTPRYLIKTRGQQVTLSCSPISGHRSVSWYQQTPGQGLQFLFEYFSETQRNKGNFPGRFSGRQFSNSRSEMNVSTLELGDSALYLCASSLDWGAGETQYFGPGTRLLVL.

This clone was picked up one time. J is TRBJ1-5 and V is TRBV13; 9 nucleotides agree with TRBD1. The CDR3 runs 16 residues. V lost 5 bases and J lost 7; bases outside the gene matches: 12. The germline V gene has CDR1 PRHDT and CDR2 FYEKMQ (reference sequence). The CDR3 region is CASSLTGTGSGQPQHF. The CDR3, as DNA: TGTGCCAGCAGCCTCACCGGGACAGGGAGTGGGCAGCCCCAGCATTTT.

There are a few counts of this clone. The chain employs TRBV10-3 and TRBJ2-1; 8 bases line up with TRBD1. The trim removed 4 bases at V and 2 bases at J, leaving 4 bases unmatched. The germline V gene has CDR1 ENHRY and CDR2 SYGVKD. The CDR3 sequence is 15 residues long. The CDR3 DNA reads TGTGCCATCAGTGGATCAGGGGGCCCCTACAATGAGCAGTTCTTC. Its translation: CAISGSGGPYNEQFF.

This clone was detected a few times. The V gene is TRBV30, the J gene TRBJ1-3; D unresolved. The germline CDR1 and CDR2 sequences are GTSNPN and SVGIG (reference sequence). The CDR3 is 12 amino acids. V was shortened by 4 bases and J by 4 bases, with 8 bases between the two germline ends. CDR3 residues: CAWTLTGNTIYF. In nucleotides, the CDR3 is TGTGCCTGGACGTTGACAGGAAACACCATATATTTT.

The genes are TRBV4-1 and TRBJ2-1; D not certain. Between the trimmed V and J ends, which lost 1 base and 0 bases, there was a span of 13 bases. The CDR3 spans 17 residues. CDR1 is MGHRA, CDR2 YSYEKL, per germline. DNA of the CDR3: TGCGCCAGCAGCCAAGGGTCGGGCTACTCCTCCTACAATGAGCAGTTCTTC. This translates into CASSQGSGYSSYNEQFF.

The chain uses TRBV20-1 and TRBJ2-7, with D possibly matching TRBD2 (5 bases). The V and J ends lost 4 bases and 4 bases respectively, with 8 bases between them. This CDR3 region has 11 residues. Germline assignment: CDR1 DFQATT and CDR2 SNEGSKA (reference sequence). In nucleotides, the CDR3 is TGCAGTGCTAATGAGGGTTACGAGCAGTACTTC. Amino acid sequence: CSANEGYEQYF.

The chain has TRBV6-5 and TRBJ1-2; D might be TRBD1 (6 bases). The CDR3 sequence is 11 residues long. V was shortened by 8 bases and J by 6 bases, with 10 bases between the two germline ends. Per germline, CDR1 MNHEY and CDR2 SVGAGI. The CDR3 loop is CASGRGNGYTF. For the CDR3, the DNA is TGTGCCAGCGGCAGGGGAAATGGCTACACCTTC.

The chain recombines TRBV9 with TRBJ1-1, with 9 bases matching TRBD1. V shed 3 bases and J 2 bases; nucleotides not matched to a gene: 5. CDR1 and CDR2 from the germline V gene are SGDLS and YYNGEE. The CDR3 is 15 amino acids. The CDR3 coding sequence is TGTGCCAGCAGCGGACAGGGGGAGATCAACACTGAAGCTTTCTTT. The encoded protein is CASSGQGEINTEAFF.

The V and J genes are TRBV5-4 and TRBJ2-3; 7 bases are a match to TRBD1. There are 16 residues in the CDR3. J lost 4 bases, V lost 4 bases, and 12 bases had no gene match. Germline loops: CDR1 SGHNT, CDR2 YYREEE (reference sequence). The chain's CDR3 is CASSQGQQVRADTQYF. The CDR3 DNA reads TGTGCCAGCAGCCAGGGACAGCAAGTTCGGGCAGATACGCAGTATTTT. Using reference TRBV5-4 and TRBJ2-3 for the parts outside the CDR3, the full variable domain is ETGVTQSPTHLIKTRGQQVTLRCSSQSGHNTVSWYQQALGQGPQFIFQYYREEENGRGNFPPRFSGLQFPNYSSELNVNALELDDSALYLCASSQGQQVRADTQYFGPGTRLTVL.

This clone was recorded a few times. This rearrangement joins TRBV7-2 to TRBJ1-3; unclear D gene. Germline lookup yields CDR1 SGHTA and CDR2 FQGNSA. There are 15 residues in the CDR3. V gave up 0 bases and J gave up 0 bases, with 6 bases separating them. The CDR3 reads CASSLAPGSGNTIYF. CDR3 nucleotide sequence: TGTGCCAGCAGCTTAGCGCCGGGCTCTGGAAACACCATATATTTT.

V usage is TRBV18 and J usage is TRBJ2-5; D uncertain. CDR1 and CDR2 from the germline V gene are KGHSH and LQKENI. The CDR3 length is 12 residues. The germline V and J ends were trimmed by 3 bases and 0 bases, with 2 bases remaining between them. CDR3 sequence: CASSPYQETQYF. CDR3 coding DNA: TGTGCCAGCTCACCTTACCAAGAGACCCAGTACTTC.

The chain uses TRBV6-5 and TRBJ1-1, with 10 nucleotides matching TRBD1. The germline CDR1 and CDR2 sequences are MNHEY and SVGAGI. CDR3 length equals 14 residues. J was trimmed by 6 bases and V by 6 bases; bases with no gene match: 7. The CDR3, as DNA: TGTGCCAGCAGCCCGACAGGGGGCATGGCTGAAGCTTTCTTT. Translated, it gives CASSPTGGMAEAFF.

This clone was seen a few times. This chain connects TRBV6-5 to TRBJ1-5; TRBD1 might be the D (6 bases). CDR1 and CDR2 from the germline V gene are MNHEY and SVGAGI. CDR3 size: 15 residues. The V and J ends lost 6 bases and 1 base respectively, with 13 bases between them. In nucleotides, the CDR3 is TGTGCCAGCAGAAAGACAGGATCGAGCAATCAGCCCCAGCATTTT. It codes for CASRKTGSSNQPQHF.

This clone is a singleton in its sample. The chain carries TRBV9 and TRBJ2-5; 7 bases align to TRBD2. The germline V gene has CDR1 SGDLS and CDR2 YYNGEE. V shed 0 bases and J 6 bases; nucleotides not matched to a gene: 8. CDR3 length equals 15 residues. CDR3 in DNA: TGTGCCAGCAGCGTAGGGGCTAGCGGTTTACAGACCCAGTACTTC. Its protein is CASSVGASGLQTQYF.

The chain employs TRBV6-1 and TRBJ2-7; 7 bases line up with TRBD2. Germline-derived CDR1 and CDR2 are MNHNS and SASEGT. CDR3 size: 12 residues. The ends lost 11 bases at V and 2 bases at J; junction bases unmatched: 6. CDR3 loop: CAGAGSTYEQYF. The CDR3 coding sequence is TGTGCCGGAGCGGGGTCAACCTACGAGCAGTACTTC.

This chain uses TRBV2 with TRBJ2-3; perhaps TRBD2 as D (6 bases). The CDR3 is made up of 16 amino acids. V lost 11 bases and J lost 2, with 23 bases in between. Germline V gene sequence: CDR1 SNHLY, CDR2 FYNNEI. CDR3 coding DNA: TGTGCCGGGACCTCAAGCGGGTTATTATACACAGATACGCAGTATTTT. It encodes CAGTSSGLLYTDTQYF.

This clone was counted a few times. The chain joins TRBV5-1 to TRBJ2-2; D possibly corresponds to TRBD1 (6 bases). The ends were cut back, 6 bases at V and 4 bases at J, with 10 bases in the middle. The germline CDR1 and CDR2 sequences are SGHRS and YFSETQ. This CDR3 spans 13 amino acids. The CDR3 nucleotides are TGCGCCAGCACCGACAGGACCACCGGGGAGCTGTTTTTT. This sequence encodes CASTDRTTGELFF.

The V call is TRBV7-9, the J call TRBJ2-5; D not resolved. Per germline, CDR1 SEHNR and CDR2 FQNEAQ (reference sequence). The germline V and J ends were trimmed by 4 bases and 5 bases, with 5 bases remaining between them. The CDR3 runs 11 residues. The CDR3 bases are TGTGCCAGCAGCTCCTCCGAGACCCAGTACTTC. This encodes CASSSSETQYF.

The chain has TRBV2 and TRBJ1-1; 9 bases are shared with TRBD1. V trimming: 8 bases; J trimming: 0 bases; junction bases outside the gene matches: 7. Germline V CDR1 and CDR2: SNHLY, FYNNEI. The CDR3 extends over 15 amino acids. The CDR3 DNA is TGTGCCAGCCGCCGGGACAGGGATTTGAACACTGAAGCTTTCTTT. Its translation is CASRRDRDLNTEAFF.